Listed here is a single T cell receptor (beta chain). The sample originates from a study of technical replicates of blood from a few donors. Sequencing was performed with immunoSEQ multiplex PCR; in TCRdb, only in-frame clones are kept and a portion is missing. The sample lists about 73,000 clones, approximately 91% occurring once. The receptor's source is a human donor in good health. Some clones in this sample may be carry-over from other donors' samples. Sequencing was performed on PBMCs.

In nucleotides, the CDR3 is TGTGCCAGCAGCTTACAGGTCGGGGGCCAAGAGACCCAGTACTTC. Encoded protein: CASSLQVGGQETQYF. The rearrangement joins TRBV7-2 to TRBJ2-5, with D possibly being TRBD2 (6 bases). The germline V and J ends were trimmed by 2 bases and 1 base, with 11 bases remaining between them. Germline CDR1 reads SGHTA; CDR2 reads FQGNSA. The CDR3 runs to 15 residues. Drawing the rest from reference TRBV7-2 and TRBJ2-5, the complete variable domain is GAGVSQSPSNKVTEKGKDVELRCDPISGHTALYWYRQSLGQGLEFLIYFQGNSAPDKSGLPSDRFSAERTGGSVSTLTIQRTQQEDSAVYLCASSLQVGGQETQYFGPGTRLLVL.